This T cell receptor beta chain is from a study of shared clonotypes between healthy human individuals. This clone was seen only once. Libraries were prepared by immunoSEQ multiplex PCR; TCRdb keeps only in-frame clonotypes and omits some of them. The sample includes over 1.4 million clones, 96% seen only once; the top ten take roughly 1.2%. Trimming cost V 3 bases and J 2 bases, with 11 bases left between them. Germline V gene lookup returns CDR1 SGHRS and CDR2 YFSETQ. The CDR3 is 14 residues long. This clonotype was sampled from a man younger than 40 in good health. This sequence joins TRBV5-1 and TRBJ2-5; D gene uncertain. The sequencing sample was made of naive CD4+ T cells sorted from blood. The subset was: CD45RA+ positively selected. CDR3 bases: TGCGCCAGCAGCTCCTCCAGCATACAAGAGACCCAGTACTTC. Translated, it gives CASSSSSIQETQYF.